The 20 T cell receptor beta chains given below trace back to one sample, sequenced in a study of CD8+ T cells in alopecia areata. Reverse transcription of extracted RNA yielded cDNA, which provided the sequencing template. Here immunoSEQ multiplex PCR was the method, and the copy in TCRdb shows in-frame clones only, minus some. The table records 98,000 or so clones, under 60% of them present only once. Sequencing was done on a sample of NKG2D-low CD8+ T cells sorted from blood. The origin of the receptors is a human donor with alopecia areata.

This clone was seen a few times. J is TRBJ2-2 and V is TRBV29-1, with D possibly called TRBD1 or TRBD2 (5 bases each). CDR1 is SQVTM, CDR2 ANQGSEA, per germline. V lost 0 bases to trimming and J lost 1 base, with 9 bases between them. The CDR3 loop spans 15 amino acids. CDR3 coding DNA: TGCAGCGTTGAAGAGGCAGGGAGGAACACCGGGGAGCTGTTTTTT. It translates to CSVEEAGRNTGELFF.

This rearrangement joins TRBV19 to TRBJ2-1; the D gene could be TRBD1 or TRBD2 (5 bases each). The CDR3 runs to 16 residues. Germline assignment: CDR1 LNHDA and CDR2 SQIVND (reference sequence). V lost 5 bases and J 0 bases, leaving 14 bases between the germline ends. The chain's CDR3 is CASSFVGGSSYNEQFF. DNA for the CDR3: TGTGCCAGTAGTTTCGTTGGGGGAAGCTCCTACAATGAGCAGTTCTTC.

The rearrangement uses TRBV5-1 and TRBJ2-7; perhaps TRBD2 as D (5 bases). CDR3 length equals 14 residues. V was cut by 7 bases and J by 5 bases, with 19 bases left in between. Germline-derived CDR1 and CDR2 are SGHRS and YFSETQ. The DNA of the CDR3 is TGCGCCAGCTCCTCCGGCAGGTCTAGCCACGAGCAGTACTTC. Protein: CASSSGRSSHEQYF.

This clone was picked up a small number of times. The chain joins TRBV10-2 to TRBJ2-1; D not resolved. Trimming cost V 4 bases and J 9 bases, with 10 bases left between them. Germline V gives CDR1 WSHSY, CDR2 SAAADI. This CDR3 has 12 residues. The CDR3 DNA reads TGCGCCAGCAGTGTAGGTCTCGCTGAGCAGTTCTTC. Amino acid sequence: CASSVGLAEQFF.

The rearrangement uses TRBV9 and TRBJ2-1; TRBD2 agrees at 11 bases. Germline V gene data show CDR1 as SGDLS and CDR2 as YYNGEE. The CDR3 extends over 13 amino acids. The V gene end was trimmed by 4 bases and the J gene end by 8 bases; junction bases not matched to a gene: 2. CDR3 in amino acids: CASSLAGGHEQFF. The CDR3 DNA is TGTGCCAGCAGCCTAGCGGGAGGACATGAGCAGTTCTTC.

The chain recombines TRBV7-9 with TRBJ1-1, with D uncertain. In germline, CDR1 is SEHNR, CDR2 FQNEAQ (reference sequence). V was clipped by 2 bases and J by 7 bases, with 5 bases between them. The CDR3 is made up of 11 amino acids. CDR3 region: CASSLKLEAFF. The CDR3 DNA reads TGTGCCAGCAGCTTAAAACTTGAAGCTTTCTTT.

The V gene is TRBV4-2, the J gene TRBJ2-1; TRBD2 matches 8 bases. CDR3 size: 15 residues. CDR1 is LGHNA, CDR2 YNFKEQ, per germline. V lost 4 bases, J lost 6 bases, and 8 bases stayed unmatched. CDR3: CASSPGSGSPNEQFF. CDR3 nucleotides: TGTGCCAGCAGCCCAGGCAGCGGGAGCCCCAATGAGCAGTTCTTC.

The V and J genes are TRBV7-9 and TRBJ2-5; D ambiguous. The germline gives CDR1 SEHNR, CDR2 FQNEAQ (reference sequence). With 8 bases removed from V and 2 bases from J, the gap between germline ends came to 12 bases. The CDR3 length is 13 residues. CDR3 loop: CASDWTGQETQYF. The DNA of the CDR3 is TGTGCCAGCGACTGGACCGGTCAAGAGACCCAGTACTTC.

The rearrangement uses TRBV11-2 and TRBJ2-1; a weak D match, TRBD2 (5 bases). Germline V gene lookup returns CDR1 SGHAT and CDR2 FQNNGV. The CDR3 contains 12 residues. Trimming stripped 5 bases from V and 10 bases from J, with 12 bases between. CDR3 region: CASSPRTWEQFF. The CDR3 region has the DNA TGTGCCAGCAGCCCGCGGACTTGGGAGCAGTTCTTC.

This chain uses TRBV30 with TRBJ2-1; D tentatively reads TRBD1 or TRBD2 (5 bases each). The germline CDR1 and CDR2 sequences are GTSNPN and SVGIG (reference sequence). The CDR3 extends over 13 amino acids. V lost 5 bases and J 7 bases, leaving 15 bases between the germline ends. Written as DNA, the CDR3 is TGTGCCTGGGGCATGGGACCCAGGAATGAGCAGTTCTTC. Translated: CAWGMGPRNEQFF.

The CDR3 nucleotides are TGTGCCAGCAGCCCGGCTAGCGAAGGCACAGATACGCAGTATTTT. It specifies CASSPASEGTDTQYF. The chain combines TRBV28 with TRBJ2-3; a possible D gene is TRBD2 (6 bases). The CDR3 length is 15 residues. The germline V gene encodes CDR1 MDHEN and CDR2 SYDVKM. Trimming took 6 bases from V and 1 from J, leaving 14 bases between them. Full variable domain (remainder filled in from reference TRBV28 and TRBJ2-3): DVKVTQSSRYLVKRTGEKVFLECVQDMDHENMFWYRQDPGLGLRLIYFSYDVKMKEKGDIPEGYSVSREKKERFSLILESASTNQTSMYLCASSPASEGTDTQYFGPGTRLTVL.

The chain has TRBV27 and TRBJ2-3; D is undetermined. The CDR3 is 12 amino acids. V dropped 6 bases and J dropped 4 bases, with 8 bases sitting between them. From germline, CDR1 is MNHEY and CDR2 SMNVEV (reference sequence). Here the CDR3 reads CASSGRADTQYF. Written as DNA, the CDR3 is TGTGCCAGCAGCGGTAGGGCAGATACGCAGTATTTT.

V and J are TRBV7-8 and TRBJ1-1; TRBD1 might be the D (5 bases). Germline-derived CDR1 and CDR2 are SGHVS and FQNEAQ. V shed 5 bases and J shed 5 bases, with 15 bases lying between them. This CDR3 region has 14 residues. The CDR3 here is CASSEGYTGTEAFF. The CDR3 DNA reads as TGTGCCAGCAGCGAGGGGTATACGGGAACTGAAGCTTTCTTT.

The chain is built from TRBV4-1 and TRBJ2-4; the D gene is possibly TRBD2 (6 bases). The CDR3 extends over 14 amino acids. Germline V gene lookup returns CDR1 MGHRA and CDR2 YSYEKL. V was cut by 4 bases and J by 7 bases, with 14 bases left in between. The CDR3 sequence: CASSPGTDWNIQYF. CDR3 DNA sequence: TGCGCCAGCAGCCCAGGGACTGATTGGAACATTCAGTACTTC.

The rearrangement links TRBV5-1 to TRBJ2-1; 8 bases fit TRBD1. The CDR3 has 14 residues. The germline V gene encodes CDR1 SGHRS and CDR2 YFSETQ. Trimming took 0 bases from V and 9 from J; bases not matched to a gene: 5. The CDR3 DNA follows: TGCGCCAGCAGCTTGGGGACAGGGTTCGGTGAGCAGTTCTTC. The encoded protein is CASSLGTGFGEQFF.

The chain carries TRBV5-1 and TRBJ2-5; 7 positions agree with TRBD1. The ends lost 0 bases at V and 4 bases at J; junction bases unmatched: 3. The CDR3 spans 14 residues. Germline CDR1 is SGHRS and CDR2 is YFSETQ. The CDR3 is CASSLEGGGETQYF. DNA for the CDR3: TGCGCCAGCAGCTTGGAAGGGGGCGGAGAGACCCAGTACTTC.

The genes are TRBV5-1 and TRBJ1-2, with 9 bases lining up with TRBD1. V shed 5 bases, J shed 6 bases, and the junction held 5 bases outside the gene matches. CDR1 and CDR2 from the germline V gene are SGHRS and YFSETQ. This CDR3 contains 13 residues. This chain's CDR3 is CASRGDRANGYTF. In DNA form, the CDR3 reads TGCGCCAGCAGGGGGGACAGGGCTAATGGCTACACCTTC.

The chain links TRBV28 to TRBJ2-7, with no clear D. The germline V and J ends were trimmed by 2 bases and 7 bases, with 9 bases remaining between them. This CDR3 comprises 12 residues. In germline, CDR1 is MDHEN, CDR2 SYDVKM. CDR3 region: CASSLDAGEQYF. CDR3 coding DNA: TGTGCCAGCAGTTTAGACGCCGGAGAGCAGTACTTC.

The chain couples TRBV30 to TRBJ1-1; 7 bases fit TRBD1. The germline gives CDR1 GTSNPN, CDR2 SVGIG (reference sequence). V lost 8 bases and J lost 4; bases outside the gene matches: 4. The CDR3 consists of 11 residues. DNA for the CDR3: TGTGCCGGTGACAGGGCCACTGAAGCTTTCTTT. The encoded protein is CAGDRATEAFF.

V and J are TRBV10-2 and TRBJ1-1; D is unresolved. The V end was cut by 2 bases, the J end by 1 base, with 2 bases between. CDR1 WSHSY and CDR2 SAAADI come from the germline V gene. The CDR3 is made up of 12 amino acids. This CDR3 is CASSETNTEAFF. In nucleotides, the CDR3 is TGCGCCAGCAGTGAGACGAACACTGAAGCTTTCTTT.